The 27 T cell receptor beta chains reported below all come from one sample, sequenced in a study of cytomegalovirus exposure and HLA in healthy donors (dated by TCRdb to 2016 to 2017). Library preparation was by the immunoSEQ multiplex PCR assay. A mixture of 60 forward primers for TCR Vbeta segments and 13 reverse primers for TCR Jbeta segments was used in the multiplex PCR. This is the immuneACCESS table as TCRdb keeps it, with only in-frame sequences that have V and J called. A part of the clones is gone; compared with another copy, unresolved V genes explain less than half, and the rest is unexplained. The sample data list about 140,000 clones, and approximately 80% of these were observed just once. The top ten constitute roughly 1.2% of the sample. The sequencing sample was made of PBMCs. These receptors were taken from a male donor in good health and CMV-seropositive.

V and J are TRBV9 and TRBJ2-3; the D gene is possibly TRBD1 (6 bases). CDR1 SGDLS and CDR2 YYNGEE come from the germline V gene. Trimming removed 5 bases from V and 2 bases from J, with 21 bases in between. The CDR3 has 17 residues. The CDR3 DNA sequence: TGTGCCAGCAGTGACCAAGCGGACAGAAGTTACACAGATACGCAGTATTTT. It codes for CASSDQADRSYTDTQYF.

The CDR3 sequence: CASSLTNLYNEQFF. The CDR3, as DNA: TGTGCCAGCAGCTTAACCAATCTATACAATGAGCAGTTCTTC. This chain uses TRBV7-2 with TRBJ2-1; D gene ambiguous. The V end was cut by 2 bases, the J end by 4 bases, with 9 bases between. CDR3 length: 14 residues. Germline V gives CDR1 SGHTA, CDR2 FQGNSA. The variable domain in full, with the rest retrieved from reference TRBV7-2 and TRBJ2-1, is GAGVSQSPSNKVTEKGKDVELRCDPISGHTALYWYRQSLGQGLEFLIYFQGNSAPDKSGLPSDRFSAERTGGSVSTLTIQRTQQEDSAVYLCASSLTNLYNEQFFGPGTRLTVL.

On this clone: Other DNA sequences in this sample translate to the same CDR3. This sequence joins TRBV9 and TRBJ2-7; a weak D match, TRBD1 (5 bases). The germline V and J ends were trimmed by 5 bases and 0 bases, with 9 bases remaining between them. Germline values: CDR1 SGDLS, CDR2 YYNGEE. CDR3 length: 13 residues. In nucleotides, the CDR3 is TGTGCCAGCAGTGTTGACAGCTCCTACGAGCAGTACTTC. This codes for CASSVDSSYEQYF.

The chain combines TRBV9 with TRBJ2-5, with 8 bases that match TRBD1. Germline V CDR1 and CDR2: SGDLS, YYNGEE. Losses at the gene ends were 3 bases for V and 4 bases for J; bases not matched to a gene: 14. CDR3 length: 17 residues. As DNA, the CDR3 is TGTGCCAGCAGCGATCGCCGAGGACAGGGAGTAGGAGAGACCCAGTACTTC. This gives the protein CASSDRRGQGVGETQYF.

The CDR3 spells CASSLDRAELFF. In DNA, the CDR3 is TGTGCCAGCAGCCTAGACAGGGCAGAACTGTTTTTT. This chain joins TRBV28 and TRBJ1-4, with 7 nucleotides matching TRBD1. Germline V CDR1 and CDR2: MDHEN, SYDVKM. The CDR3 has 12 residues. J lost 12 bases, V lost 6 bases, and 7 bases had no gene match.

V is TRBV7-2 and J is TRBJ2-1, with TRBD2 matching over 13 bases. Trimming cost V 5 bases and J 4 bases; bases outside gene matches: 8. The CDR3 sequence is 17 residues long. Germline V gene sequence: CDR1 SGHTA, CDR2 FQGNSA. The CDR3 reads CASSLGLAGVPYNEQFF. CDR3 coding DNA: TGTGCCAGCAGCCTCGGACTAGCGGGAGTACCATACAATGAGCAGTTCTTC.

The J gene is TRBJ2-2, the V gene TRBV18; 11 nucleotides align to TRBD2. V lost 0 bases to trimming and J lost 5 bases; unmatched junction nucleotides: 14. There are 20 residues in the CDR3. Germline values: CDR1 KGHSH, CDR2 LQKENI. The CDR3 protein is CASSPPGRGLAGAFTGELFF. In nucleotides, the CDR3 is TGTGCCAGCTCACCACCCGGACGAGGACTAGCGGGTGCCTTTACCGGGGAGCTGTTTTTT.

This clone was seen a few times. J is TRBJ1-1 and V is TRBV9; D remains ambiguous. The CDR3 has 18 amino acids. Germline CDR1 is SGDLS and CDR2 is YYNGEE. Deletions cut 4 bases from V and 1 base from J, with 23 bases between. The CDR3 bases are TGTGCCAGCAGCTCTCATCCGGAGGAAGGCAGGAGGAACACTGAAGCTTTCTTT. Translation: CASSSHPEEGRRNTEAFF.

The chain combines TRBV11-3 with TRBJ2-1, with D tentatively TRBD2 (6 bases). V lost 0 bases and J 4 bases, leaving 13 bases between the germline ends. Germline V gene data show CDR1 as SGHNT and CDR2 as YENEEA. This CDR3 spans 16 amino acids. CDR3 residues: CASSLDGSGDYNEQFF. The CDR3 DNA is TGTGCCAGCAGCTTAGATGGTAGCGGAGATTACAATGAGCAGTTCTTC.

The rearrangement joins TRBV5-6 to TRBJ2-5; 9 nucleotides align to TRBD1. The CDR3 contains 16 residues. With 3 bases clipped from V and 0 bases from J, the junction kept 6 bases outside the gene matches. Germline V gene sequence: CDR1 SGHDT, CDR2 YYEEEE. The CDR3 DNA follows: TGTGCCAGCAGCTACGGACAGGGGACGTACCAAGAGACCCAGTACTTC. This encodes CASSYGQGTYQETQYF.

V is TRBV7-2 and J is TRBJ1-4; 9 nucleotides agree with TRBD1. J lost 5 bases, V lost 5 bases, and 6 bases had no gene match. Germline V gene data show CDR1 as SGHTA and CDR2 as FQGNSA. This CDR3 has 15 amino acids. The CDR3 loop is CASSGWTGENEKLFF. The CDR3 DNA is TGTGCCAGCAGCGGGTGGACAGGGGAGAATGAAAAACTGTTTTTT.

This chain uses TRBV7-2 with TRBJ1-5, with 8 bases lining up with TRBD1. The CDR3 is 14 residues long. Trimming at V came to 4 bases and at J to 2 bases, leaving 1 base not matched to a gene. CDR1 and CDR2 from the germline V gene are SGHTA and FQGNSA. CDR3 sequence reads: CASSWGQGNQPQHF. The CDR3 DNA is TGTGCCAGCAGCTGGGGACAGGGCAATCAGCCCCAGCATTTT. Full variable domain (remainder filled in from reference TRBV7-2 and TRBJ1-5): GAGVSQSPSNKVTEKGKDVELRCDPISGHTALYWYRQSLGQGLEFLIYFQGNSAPDKSGLPSDRFSAERTGGSVSTLTIQRTQQEDSAVYLCASSWGQGNQPQHFGDGTRLSIL.

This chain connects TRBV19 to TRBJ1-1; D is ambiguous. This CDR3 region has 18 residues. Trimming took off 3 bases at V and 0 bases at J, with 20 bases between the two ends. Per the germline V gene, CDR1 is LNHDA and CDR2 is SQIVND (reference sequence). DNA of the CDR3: TGTGCCAGTAGTATTTTCCCCTCTTCAATTGACTTGAACACTGAAGCTTTCTTT. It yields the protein CASSIFPSSIDLNTEAFF.

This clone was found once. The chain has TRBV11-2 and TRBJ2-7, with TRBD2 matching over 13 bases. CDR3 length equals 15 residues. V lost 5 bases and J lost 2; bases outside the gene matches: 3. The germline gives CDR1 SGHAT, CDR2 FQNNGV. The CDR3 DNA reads TGTGCCAGCAGCGGCGGACTAGCGGGAGCCTACGAGCAGTACTTC. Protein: CASSGGLAGAYEQYF.

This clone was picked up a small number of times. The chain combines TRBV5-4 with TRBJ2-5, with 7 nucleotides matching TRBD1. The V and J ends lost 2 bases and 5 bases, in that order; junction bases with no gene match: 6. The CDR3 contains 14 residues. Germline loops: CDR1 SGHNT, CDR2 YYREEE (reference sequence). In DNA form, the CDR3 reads TGTGCCAGCAGCTTCATCACAGGGGAGGAGACCCAGTACTTC. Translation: CASSFITGEETQYF.

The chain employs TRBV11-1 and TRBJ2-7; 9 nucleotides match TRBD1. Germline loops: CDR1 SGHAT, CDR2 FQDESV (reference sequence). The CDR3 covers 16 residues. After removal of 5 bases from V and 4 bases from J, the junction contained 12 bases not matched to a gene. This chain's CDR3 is CASSAGRTGEMYEQYF. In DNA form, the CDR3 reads TGTGCCAGCAGCGCGGGACGGACAGGGGAGATGTACGAGCAGTACTTC.

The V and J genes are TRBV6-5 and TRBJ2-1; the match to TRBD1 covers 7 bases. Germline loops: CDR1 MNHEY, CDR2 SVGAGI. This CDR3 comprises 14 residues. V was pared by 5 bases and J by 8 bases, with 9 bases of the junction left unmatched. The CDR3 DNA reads TGTGCCAGCAGTGAGACAGGGATTGTCGATGAGCAGTTCTTC. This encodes CASSETGIVDEQFF.

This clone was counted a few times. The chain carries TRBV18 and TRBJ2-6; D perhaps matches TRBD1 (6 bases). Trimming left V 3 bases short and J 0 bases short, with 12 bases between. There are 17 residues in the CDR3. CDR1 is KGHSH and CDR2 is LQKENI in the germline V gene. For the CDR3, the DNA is TGTGCCAGCTCACCGACAGGTCCCTCCTCTGGGGCCAACGTCCTGACTTTC. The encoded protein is CASSPTGPSSGANVLTF.

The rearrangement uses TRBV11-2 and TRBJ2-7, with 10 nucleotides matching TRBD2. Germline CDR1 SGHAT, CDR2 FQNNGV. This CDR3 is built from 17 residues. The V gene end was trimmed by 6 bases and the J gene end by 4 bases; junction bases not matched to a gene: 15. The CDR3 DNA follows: TGTGCCAGCAGGTCCCTTCTTCTAGCGGGAGAGGGTTACGAGCAGTACTTC. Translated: CASRSLLLAGEGYEQYF.

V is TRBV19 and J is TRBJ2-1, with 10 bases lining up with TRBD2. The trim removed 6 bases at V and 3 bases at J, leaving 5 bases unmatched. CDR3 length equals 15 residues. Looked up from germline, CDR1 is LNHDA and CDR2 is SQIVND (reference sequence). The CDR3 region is CASRSGTSDYNEQFF. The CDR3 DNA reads TGTGCCAGTAGGTCCGGGACTAGCGACTACAATGAGCAGTTCTTC.

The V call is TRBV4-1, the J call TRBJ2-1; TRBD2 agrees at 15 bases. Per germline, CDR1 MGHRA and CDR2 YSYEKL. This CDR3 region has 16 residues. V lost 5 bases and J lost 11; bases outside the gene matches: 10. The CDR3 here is CASSDPWTSGRAQQFF. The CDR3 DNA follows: TGCGCCAGCAGCGATCCCTGGACTAGCGGGAGGGCCCAGCAGTTCTTC.

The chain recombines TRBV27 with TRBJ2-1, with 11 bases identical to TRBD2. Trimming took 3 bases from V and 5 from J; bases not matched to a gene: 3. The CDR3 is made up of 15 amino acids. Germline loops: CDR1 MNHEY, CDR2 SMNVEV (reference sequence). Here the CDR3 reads CASSLTSGINNEQFF. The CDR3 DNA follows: TGTGCCAGCAGTTTGACTAGCGGGATTAACAATGAGCAGTTCTTC.

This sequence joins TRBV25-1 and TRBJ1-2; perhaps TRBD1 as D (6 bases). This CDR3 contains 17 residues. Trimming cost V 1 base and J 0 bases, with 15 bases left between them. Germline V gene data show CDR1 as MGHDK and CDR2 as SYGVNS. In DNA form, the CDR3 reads TGTGCCAGCAGTGAATTAGCCCCACAGGGCTCTAACTATGGCTACACCTTC. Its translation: CASSELAPQGSNYGYTF.

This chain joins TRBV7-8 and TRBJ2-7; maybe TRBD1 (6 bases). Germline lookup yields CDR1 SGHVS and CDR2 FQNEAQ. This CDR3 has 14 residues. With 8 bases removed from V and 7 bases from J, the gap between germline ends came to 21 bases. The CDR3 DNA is TGTGCCAGCCCTCGTACGTCCCCAGGGGTTGAGCAGTACTTC. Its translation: CASPRTSPGVEQYF.

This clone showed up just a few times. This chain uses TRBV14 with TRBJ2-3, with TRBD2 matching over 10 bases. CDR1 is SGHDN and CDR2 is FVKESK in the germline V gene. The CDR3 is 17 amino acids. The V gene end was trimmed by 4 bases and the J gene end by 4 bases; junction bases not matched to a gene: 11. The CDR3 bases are TGTGCCAGCAGCCTCAGGCGGGCTAGCGGGAGCTCAGATACGCAGTATTTT. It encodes CASSLRRASGSSDTQYF. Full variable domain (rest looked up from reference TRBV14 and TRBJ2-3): EAGVTQFPSHSVIEKGQTVTLRCDPISGHDNLYWYRRVMGKEIKFLLHFVKESKQDESGMPNNRFLAERTGGTYSTLKVQPAELEDSGVYFCASSLRRASGSSDTQYFGPGTRLTVL.

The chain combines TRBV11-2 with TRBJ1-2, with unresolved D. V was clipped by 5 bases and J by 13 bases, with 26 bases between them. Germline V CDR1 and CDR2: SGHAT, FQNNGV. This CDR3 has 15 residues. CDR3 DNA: TGTGCCAGCAGCCCCGCCCAGACGGTACCTATGGCTAGCACCTTC. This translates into CASSPAQTVPMASTF.

This chain's CDR3 is CASSRGTDYGYTF. The CDR3, as DNA: TGTGCCAGCAGCCGCGGGACAGACTATGGCTACACCTTC. The chain employs TRBV5-6 and TRBJ1-2; 7 nucleotides agree with TRBD1. V shed 4 bases, J shed 3 bases, and the junction held 3 bases outside the gene matches. This CDR3 region has 13 residues. CDR1 SGHDT and CDR2 YYEEEE come from the germline V gene.